This TCR beta chain was identified during a study of response to subunit inactivated influenza vaccine. MiXCR was run by TCRdb on the RT-PCR reads, yielding one entry per CDR3 protein. The profile shows hundreds of thousands of distinct CDR3 sequences, 21% of them singletons. This clonotype was found a few times. The CDR3 spans 15 residues. Trimming stripped 2 bases from V and 2 bases from J, with 12 bases between. Germline CDR1 and CDR2: LGHNT and FRNRAP. This chain connects TRBV12-5 to TRBJ1-2; possibly TRBD1 for D (6 bases). This sequence was found in a man aged 50 to 75 who received an inactivated influenza vaccine. The sample consisted of PBMCs from blood, taken 21 months after vaccination. The CDR3 sequence: CASGLMSQGNYGYTF. For the CDR3, the DNA is TGTGCTAGTGGTTTGATGTCCCAGGGGAACTATGGCTACACCTTC.